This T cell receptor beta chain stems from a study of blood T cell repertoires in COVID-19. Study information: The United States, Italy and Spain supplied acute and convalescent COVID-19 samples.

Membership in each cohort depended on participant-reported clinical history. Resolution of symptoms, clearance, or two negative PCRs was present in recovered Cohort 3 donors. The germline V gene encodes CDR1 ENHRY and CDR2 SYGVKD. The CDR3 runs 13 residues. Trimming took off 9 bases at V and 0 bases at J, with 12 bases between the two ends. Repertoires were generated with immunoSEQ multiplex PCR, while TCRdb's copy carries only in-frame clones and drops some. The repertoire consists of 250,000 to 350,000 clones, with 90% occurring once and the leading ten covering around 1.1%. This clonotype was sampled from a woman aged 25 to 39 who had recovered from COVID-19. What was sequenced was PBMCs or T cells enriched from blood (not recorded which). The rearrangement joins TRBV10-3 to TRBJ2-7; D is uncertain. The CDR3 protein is CAIEVENSYEQYF. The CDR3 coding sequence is TGTGCCATAGAAGTAGAAAACTCCTACGAGCAGTACTTC.